These 19 T cell receptor beta chains were all obtained from the same sample, sequenced in a study of cytomegalovirus exposure and HLA in healthy donors. With 60 Vbeta and 13 Jbeta primers, the PCR was carried out. The data were produced by immunoSEQ multiplex PCR, yet TCRdb's version contains in-frame clones alone and is incomplete. The sample holds roughly 150,000 clones; roughly 85% are singletons and the top ten take about 0.62%. Sequenced: PBMCs. The source of these receptors is a male donor in good health and CMV-seronegative.

The chain has TRBV6-5 and TRBJ2-7, with 8 bases that match TRBD1. V shed 4 bases, J shed 1 base, and the junction held 6 bases outside the gene matches. CDR1 and CDR2 from the germline V gene are MNHEY and SVGAGI. The CDR3 extends over 15 amino acids. For the CDR3, the DNA is TGTGCCAGCAGTTCTCTGGGACAGGCGTCCTACGAGCAGTACTTC. It codes for CASSSLGQASYEQYF.

This rearrangement joins TRBV6-5 to TRBJ2-7, with 8 bases lining up with TRBD1. The J segment lost 12 bases and the V segment lost 6 bases, leaving 19 bases of the junction unmatched. CDR1 MNHEY and CDR2 SVGAGI come from the germline V gene. This CDR3 spans 15 amino acids. In DNA form, the CDR3 reads TGTGCCAGCAGAGATTTGGGTGTGGACAGGGTAATCTGGTACTTC. Encoded protein: CASRDLGVDRVIWYF.

The chain carries TRBV5-4 and TRBJ2-1, with 9 bases fitting TRBD1. CDR1 is SGHNT, CDR2 YYREEE, per germline (reference sequence). The CDR3 sequence is 15 residues long. Germline trimming cut 7 bases from V and 9 bases from J; bases unmatched to any gene: 14. CDR3 loop: CASSPGTGSFGEQFF. The CDR3 DNA follows: TGTGCCAGCTCACCCGGGACAGGGTCCTTCGGTGAGCAGTTCTTC. Using reference TRBV5-4 and TRBJ2-1 for the parts outside the CDR3, the full variable domain is ETGVTQSPTHLIKTRGQQVTLRCSSQSGHNTVSWYQQALGQGPQFIFQYYREEENGRGNFPPRFSGLQFPNYSSELNVNALELDDSALYLCASSPGTGSFGEQFFGPGTRLTVL.

This clone was found a few times. V and J are TRBV10-3 and TRBJ2-5; D is perhaps TRBD1 (7 bases). Germline CDR1 reads ENHRY; CDR2 reads SYGVKD. Trimming shortened V by 3 bases and J by 5 bases, and 19 bases separated the two germline ends. The CDR3 sequence is 16 residues long. In DNA, the CDR3 is TGTGCCATCAGTGATGGGTCCCAGGGGGGCAGGGAGACCCAGTACTTC. Residues: CAISDGSQGGRETQYF.

J is TRBJ2-1 and V is TRBV7-3, with 12 bases matching TRBD2. V trimming: 1 base; J trimming: 7 bases; junction bases outside the gene matches: 2. The germline V gene encodes CDR1 SGHTA and CDR2 FQGTGA. The CDR3 contains 15 residues. For the CDR3, the DNA is TGTGCCAGCAGCTTAATGACTAGCGGGAGTAATGAGCAGTTCTTC. It specifies CASSLMTSGSNEQFF.

J is TRBJ2-7 and V is TRBV4-1; perhaps TRBD1 as D (6 bases). The CDR3 loop spans 14 amino acids. The ends were cut back, 2 bases at V and 6 bases at J, with 14 bases in the middle. The germline CDR1 and CDR2 sequences are MGHRA and YSYEKL. The CDR3 here is CASSQLPGVAEQYF. CDR3 nucleotide sequence: TGCGCCAGCAGCCAACTCCCAGGGGTTGCCGAGCAGTACTTC.

This clone was detected once. The V call is TRBV9, the J call TRBJ1-6; D is perhaps TRBD1 (6 bases). CDR3 size: 14 residues. Germline CDR1 and CDR2: SGDLS and YYNGEE. V was pared by 4 bases and J by 4 bases, with 9 bases between. The CDR3 loop is CASSLDRYNSPLHF. The CDR3 region has the DNA TGTGCCAGCAGCCTCGACAGGTATAATTCACCCCTCCACTTT.

The rearrangement links TRBV30 to TRBJ1-3; D is unclear. V lost 2 bases and J 8 bases, leaving 10 bases between the germline ends. This CDR3 has 12 amino acids. Germline V gene lookup returns CDR1 GTSNPN and CDR2 SVGIG (reference sequence). CDR3 nucleotides: TGTGCCTGGAGTCCAACGATAGACACCATATATTTT. Residues: CAWSPTIDTIYF. The whole variable domain, filled in from reference TRBV30 and TRBJ1-3, reads SQTIHQWPATLVQPVGSPLSLECTVEGTSNPNLYWYRQAAGRGLQLLFYSVGIGQISSEVPQNLSASRPQDRQFILSSKKLLLSDSGFYLCAWSPTIDTIYFGEGSWLTVV.

This clone was observed a few times. Other DNA variants within this sample encode the same CDR3. V gene TRBV6-4 combines with J gene TRBJ2-3, with 16 bases lining up with TRBD2. The V and J ends lost 2 bases and 6 bases, in that order; junction bases with no gene match: 2. CDR3 length: 16 amino acids. Looked up from germline, CDR1 is MRHNA and CDR2 is SNTAGT. CDR3 in amino acids: CASSDGTSGGADTQYF. The CDR3 DNA reads TGTGCCAGCAGTGACGGGACTAGCGGGGGGGCCGATACGCAGTATTTT.

The chain employs TRBV9 and TRBJ1-2, with 7 bases fitting TRBD1. CDR3 size: 15 residues. Per germline, CDR1 SGDLS and CDR2 YYNGEE. V was pared by 4 bases and J by 3 bases, with 9 bases of the junction left unmatched. CDR3 residues: CASSPDSGGDYGYTF. CDR3 nucleotide sequence: TGTGCCAGCAGCCCGGACTCAGGGGGAGACTATGGCTACACCTTC.

The chain carries TRBV7-9 and TRBJ2-1; 10 bases line up with TRBD1. This CDR3 is built from 16 residues. Trimming took 5 bases from V and 3 from J; bases not matched to a gene: 7. Germline V gives CDR1 SEHNR, CDR2 FQNEAQ (reference sequence). The CDR3 region is CASSPSGDRGYNEQFF. The CDR3 DNA reads as TGTGCCAGCAGCCCCTCGGGGGACAGGGGCTACAATGAGCAGTTCTTC.

V usage is TRBV6-6 and J usage is TRBJ1-4; 7 bases agree with TRBD1. J was trimmed by 8 bases and V by 0 bases; bases with no gene match: 6. The CDR3 runs 15 residues. Germline V gives CDR1 MNHNY, CDR2 SVGAGI (reference sequence). CDR3 nucleotide sequence: TGTGCCAGCAGTTACTCGACAGGGCGGTACGAAAAACTGTTTTTT. Its protein is CASSYSTGRYEKLFF.

The chain employs TRBV30 and TRBJ2-3, with 9 bases identical to TRBD1. V lost 4 bases, J lost 8 bases, and 7 bases stayed unmatched. CDR3 size: 13 residues. Germline V gives CDR1 GTSNPN, CDR2 SVGIG (reference sequence). The CDR3 sequence is CAWNRGTGSTQYF. Here the CDR3 DNA reads TGTGCCTGGAATAGAGGGACAGGGAGTACGCAGTATTTT.

The rearrangement links TRBV18 to TRBJ2-5; D unclear. The better agreement between TRBJ2-7 and the DNA end casts doubt on the J call. Germline V gives CDR1 KGHSH, CDR2 LQKENI. The CDR3 consists of 12 residues. In DNA, the CDR3 is TGTGCCAGCTCACCACAGCTCTACGAGCAGTACTTC. Its translation is CASSPQLYEQYF.

The sample holds one count of this clone. This sequence joins TRBV5-1 and TRBJ1-5, with D perhaps matching TRBD1 (6 bases). V gave up 4 bases and J gave up 4 bases, with 12 bases separating them. Germline V lookup: CDR1 SGHRS, CDR2 YFSETQ. CDR3 length: 14 amino acids. In nucleotides, the CDR3 is TGCGCCAGCAGCCCAGGACAGAGAAATCAGCCCCAGCATTTT. As protein: CASSPGQRNQPQHF.

This sequence joins TRBV18 and TRBJ1-4; 9 positions match TRBD1. Trimming cost V 2 bases and J 4 bases; bases outside gene matches: 2. Germline V lookup: CDR1 KGHSH, CDR2 LQKENI. The CDR3 contains 15 residues. The CDR3 is CASSPLTGGNEKLFF. The CDR3 region has the DNA TGTGCCAGCTCACCATTGACAGGGGGTAATGAAAAACTGTTTTTT.

The V and J genes are TRBV7-6 and TRBJ2-6; maybe TRBD1 (5 bases). The CDR3 has 17 amino acids. Trimming removed 5 bases from V and 1 base from J, with 15 bases in between. Per the germline V gene, CDR1 is SGHVS and CDR2 is FNYEAQ. The CDR3 is CASSVGARNSGANVLTF. CDR3 nucleotide sequence: TGTGCCAGCAGCGTTGGGGCGCGGAATTCTGGGGCCAACGTCCTGACTTTC.

The chain combines TRBV7-2 with TRBJ2-7, with D possibly TRBD2 on 5 matching bases. The V and J ends lost 1 base and 2 bases respectively, with 6 bases between them. The germline gives CDR1 SGHTA, CDR2 FQGNSA. CDR3 size: 13 residues. The CDR3 protein is CASSLEGAYEQYF. The CDR3 region has the DNA TGTGCCAGCAGCTTAGAGGGAGCCTACGAGCAGTACTTC.

V gene TRBV19 combines with J gene TRBJ1-1, with D possibly matching TRBD1 (5 bases). The CDR3 covers 14 residues. V lost 2 bases, J lost 3 bases, and 10 bases lay in between. CDR1 LNHDA and CDR2 SQIVND come from the germline V gene (reference sequence). The CDR3, as DNA: TGTGCCAGTAGTATACGCAGGGCGGACACTGAAGCTTTCTTT. It is translated as CASSIRRADTEAFF. The full variable domain, rest sourced from reference TRBV19 and TRBJ1-1, is DGGITQSPKYLFRKEGQNVTLSCEQNLNHDAMYWYRQDPGQGLRLIYYSQIVNDFQKGDIAEGYSVSREKKESFPLTVTSAQKNPTAFYLCASSIRRADTEAFFGQGTRLTVV.